Listed here are 5 T cell receptor beta chains from one sample, sequenced in a study of human T cells and chemical hapten exposure. Documented time point: patch test 1, 2 weeks after DPC sensitization. Treatment here: therapeutic diphenylcyclopropenone sensitization with weekly scalp DPC. TCRdb re-analysed the RACE reads in MiXCR, keeping a single row per CDR3 protein. Of around 71,000 distinct CDR3 sequences in the sample, roughly 9.8% were seen once. The sample here was whole blood, taken in connection with sensitization to the hapten diphenylcyclopropenone (DPC). Receptors were obtained from a woman aged 40 to 50 with alopecia areata. Some clones in this sample may be carry-over from other donors' samples.

This clonotype was found many times. The chain employs TRBV7-6 and TRBJ2-6; TRBD1 is a possible D gene (5 bases). Trimming left V 3 bases short and J 4 bases short, with 10 bases between. Per the germline V gene, CDR1 is SGHVS and CDR2 is FNYEAQ. CDR3 length: 15 residues. CDR3 in amino acids: CASSFRAGGANVLTF. For the CDR3, the DNA is TGTGCCAGCAGCTTCAGGGCTGGCGGGGCCAACGTCCTGACTTTC.

This clonotype was picked up many times. The chain is built from TRBV29-1 and TRBJ2-5, with D possibly TRBD1 on 5 matching bases. CDR1 SQVTM and CDR2 ANQGSEA come from the germline V gene. The CDR3 has 15 amino acids. The V end was cut by 3 bases, the J end by 1 base, with 15 bases between. The CDR3 DNA reads as TGCAGCGTTGAGACAGAAGCAAGCTTCCAAGAGACCCAGTACTTC. Encoded protein: CSVETEASFQETQYF. Filled out from reference TRBV29-1 and TRBJ2-5, the complete variable domain reads SAVISQKPSRDICQRGTSLTIQCQVDSQVTMMFWYRQQPGQSLTLIATANQGSEATYESGFVIDKFPISRPNLTFSTLTVSNMSPEDSSIYLCSVETEASFQETQYFGPGTRLLVL.

The chain combines TRBV27 with TRBJ1-6; 7 bases are a match to TRBD1. The junction had 7 bases not matched to a gene; V was cut back by 4 bases and J by 10 bases. CDR1 is MNHEY and CDR2 is SMNVEV in the germline V gene (reference sequence). CDR3 length: 14 residues. The CDR3 coding sequence is TGTGCCAGCAGTTACCCAGGGGGGAGATCACCCCTCCACTTT. Its translation: CASSYPGGRSPLHF.

This clonotype was seen at least ten times. This CDR3 is CSAVGGGITEAFF. The CDR3 region has the DNA TGCAGTGCCGTGGGAGGGGGGATCACTGAAGCTTTCTTT. This chain connects TRBV20-1 to TRBJ1-1, with D tentatively TRBD1 (6 bases). This CDR3 spans 13 amino acids. V dropped 6 bases and J dropped 4 bases, with 15 bases sitting between them. Germline CDR1 is DFQATT and CDR2 is SNEGSKA (reference sequence).

The table lists this clonotype with many counts. V is TRBV7-9 and J is TRBJ1-6; TRBD1 agrees at 7 bases. There are 15 residues in the CDR3. In germline, CDR1 is SEHNR, CDR2 FQNEAQ (reference sequence). V was clipped by 5 bases and J by 7 bases; unmatched bases: 8. DNA of the CDR3: TGTGCCAGCAGCCGGTCGACAGGGTGGAATTCACCCCTCCACTTT. Translation gives CASSRSTGWNSPLHF.